The entry that follows covers one TCR beta chain sequence. Its antigen remains unknown. Sequenced by immunoSEQ multiplex PCR; TCRdb stores in-frame clones only, minus some. The table includes 100,000 or so clones, roughly 94% detected once. The data are from a study of siplizumab effects on memory and regulatory T cells. Notes on the study in general: Both greater diversity than memory cells and a major contribution to the alloresponse seemed to characterize naive T cells.

CDR3 length: 11 residues. Germline V lookup: CDR1 SNHLY, CDR2 FYNNEI. Trimming took off 1 base at V and 5 bases at J, with 2 bases between the two ends. The source is a human donor in good health. The chain joins TRBV2 to TRBJ2-5; no clear D gene. Sequenced: non-Treg CD4+ T cells sorted from blood. The CDR3 DNA reads TGTGCCAGCAGTGAAGTGGAGACCCAGTACTTC. Translated, it gives CASSEVETQYF. Full variable domain (remainder filled in from reference TRBV2 and TRBJ2-5): EPEVTQTPSHQVTQMGQEVILRCVPISNHLYFYWYRQILGQKVEFLVSFYNNEISEKSEIFDDQFSVERPDGSNFTLKIRSTKLEDSAMYFCASSEVETQYFGPGTRLLVL.